This TCR beta chain was sequenced during a study of T cells after somatic rescue of genetic block. This table comes from immunoSEQ multiplex PCR, and its TCRdb copy is limited to in-frame clones, with some not included. The sample has about 88,000 clones, just under 90% seen once. CDR1 is MNHEY and CDR2 is SVGAGI in the germline V gene. CDR3 length: 14 residues. V lost 2 bases and J 0 bases, leaving 8 bases between the germline ends. The rearrangement uses TRBV6-5 and TRBJ2-7; no clear D. Sequenced material: peripheral blood mononuclear cells (PBMCs). This sequence was found in a woman aged 18-30 years. CDR3 loop: CASSYARSSYEQYF. DNA of the CDR3: TGTGCCAGCAGTTACGCACGGAGCTCCTACGAGCAGTACTTC.